The 3 T cell receptor beta chains given below trace back to one sample, sequenced in a study of blood T cells in healthy people across ages. Alongside a J-beta primer mix, a sample-barcoded 5' primer served in a second PCR lasting 7 to 11 cycles. TCRdb re-derived calls from the 5' RACE reads in MiXCR, one entry per CDR3 protein. In the table there are about 780,000 distinct CDR3 sequences, roughly 26% of which are singletons. In addition, the sample was reused for a study of T cells of mothers and their children.

The material sequenced was blood. All receptors come from a boy younger than 18 in good health.

V gene TRBV27 combines with J gene TRBJ2-4; TRBD2 is a possible D gene (6 bases). Trimming took off 0 bases at V and 1 base at J, with 10 bases between the two ends. This CDR3 is built from 16 residues. Germline V gives CDR1 MNHEY, CDR2 SMNVEV (reference sequence). The CDR3 loop is CASSLSGGNAKNIQYF. The CDR3 nucleotides read TGTGCCAGCAGTTTATCTGGGGGGAACGCCAAAAACATTCAGTACTTC.

This clonotype came up a few times. This chain connects TRBV7-9 to TRBJ2-3, with D perhaps matching TRBD2 (5 bases). Trimming took 1 base from V and 6 from J, leaving 14 bases between them. Germline CDR1 SEHNR, CDR2 FQNEAQ (reference sequence). The CDR3 contains 15 residues. CDR3 in DNA: TGTGCCAGCAGCTTAGACGCGGGCAGGAGGGATACGCAGTATTTT. This encodes CASSLDAGRRDTQYF.

This clonotype turned up a few times. V gene TRBV3-1 combines with J gene TRBJ1-4; 7 bases fit TRBD1. The CDR3 spans 15 residues. Trimming cost V 4 bases and J 1 base; bases outside gene matches: 3. CDR1 is LGHDT, CDR2 YNNKEL, per germline (reference sequence). The CDR3 sequence: CASSRRGITNEKLFF. In DNA form, the CDR3 reads TGTGCCAGCAGCCGCAGGGGGATAACTAATGAAAAACTGTTTTTT.